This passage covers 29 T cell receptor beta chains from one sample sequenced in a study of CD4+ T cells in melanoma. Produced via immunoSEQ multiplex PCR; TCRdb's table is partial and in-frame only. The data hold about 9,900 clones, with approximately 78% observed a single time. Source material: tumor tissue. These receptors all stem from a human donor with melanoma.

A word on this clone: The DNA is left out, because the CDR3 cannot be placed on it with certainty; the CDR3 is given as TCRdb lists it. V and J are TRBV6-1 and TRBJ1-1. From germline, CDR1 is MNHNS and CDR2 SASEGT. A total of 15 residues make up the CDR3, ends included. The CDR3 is CASILGGGGNTEAFF.

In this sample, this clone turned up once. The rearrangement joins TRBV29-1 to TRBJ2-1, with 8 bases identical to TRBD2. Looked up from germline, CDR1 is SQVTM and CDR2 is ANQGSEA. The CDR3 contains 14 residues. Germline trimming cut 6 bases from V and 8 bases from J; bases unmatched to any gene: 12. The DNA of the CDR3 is TGCAGCGTAGACACCGGGACTAGTTCATATGAGCAGTTCTTC. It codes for CSVDTGTSSYEQFF.

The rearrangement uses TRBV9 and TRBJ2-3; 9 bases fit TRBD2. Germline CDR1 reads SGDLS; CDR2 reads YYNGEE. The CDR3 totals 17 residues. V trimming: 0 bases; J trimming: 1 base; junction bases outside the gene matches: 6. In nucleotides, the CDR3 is TGTGCCAGCAGCGTAGCGGTAGCGGGGGCCGGCACAGATACGCAGTATTTT. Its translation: CASSVAVAGAGTDTQYF.

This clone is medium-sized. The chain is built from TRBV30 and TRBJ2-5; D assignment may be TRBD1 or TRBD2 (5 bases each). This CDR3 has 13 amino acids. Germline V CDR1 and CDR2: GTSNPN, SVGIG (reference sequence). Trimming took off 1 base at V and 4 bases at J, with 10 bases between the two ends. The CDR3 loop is CAWSGGEGETQYF. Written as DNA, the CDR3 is TGTGCCTGGAGTGGGGGCGAGGGAGAGACCCAGTACTTC.

In DNA, the CDR3 is TGCGCCAGCAGCCCCGGGTCAGGCTCCACTCTATTAAACTATGGCTACACCTTC. Residues: CASSPGSGSTLLNYGYTF. The chain carries TRBV4-1 and TRBJ1-2; D unresolved. The V end was cut by 4 bases, the J end by 2 bases, with 23 bases between. CDR1 and CDR2 from the germline V gene are MGHRA and YSYEKL. This CDR3 is 18 amino acids long.

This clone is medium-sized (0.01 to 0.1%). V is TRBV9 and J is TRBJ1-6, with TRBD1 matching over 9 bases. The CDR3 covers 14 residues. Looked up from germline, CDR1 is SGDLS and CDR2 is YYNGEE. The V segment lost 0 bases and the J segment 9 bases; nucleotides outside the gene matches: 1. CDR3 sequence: CASSVGTGASPLHF. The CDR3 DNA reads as TGTGCCAGCAGCGTAGGGACAGGGGCTTCACCCCTCCACTTT.

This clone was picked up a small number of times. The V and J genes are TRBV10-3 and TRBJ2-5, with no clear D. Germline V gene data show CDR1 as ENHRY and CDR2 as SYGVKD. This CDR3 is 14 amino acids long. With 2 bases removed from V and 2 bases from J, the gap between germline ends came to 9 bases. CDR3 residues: CAISERRRQETQYF. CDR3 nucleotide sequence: TGTGCCATCAGTGAGCGACGGAGACAAGAGACCCAGTACTTC.

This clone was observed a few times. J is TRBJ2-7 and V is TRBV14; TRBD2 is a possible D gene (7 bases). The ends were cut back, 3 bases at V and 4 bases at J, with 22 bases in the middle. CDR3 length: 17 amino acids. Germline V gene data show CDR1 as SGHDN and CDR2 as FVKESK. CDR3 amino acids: CASSQDPVGGASYEQYF. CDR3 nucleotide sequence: TGTGCCAGCAGCCAGGACCCCGTGGGGGGGGCGTCTTACGAGCAGTACTTC.

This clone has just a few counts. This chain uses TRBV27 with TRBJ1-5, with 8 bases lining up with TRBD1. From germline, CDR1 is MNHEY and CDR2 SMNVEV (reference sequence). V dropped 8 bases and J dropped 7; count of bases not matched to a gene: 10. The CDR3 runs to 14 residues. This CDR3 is CASGLSGGWQPQHF. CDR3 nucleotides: TGTGCCAGCGGGTTATCAGGGGGCTGGCAGCCCCAGCATTTT.

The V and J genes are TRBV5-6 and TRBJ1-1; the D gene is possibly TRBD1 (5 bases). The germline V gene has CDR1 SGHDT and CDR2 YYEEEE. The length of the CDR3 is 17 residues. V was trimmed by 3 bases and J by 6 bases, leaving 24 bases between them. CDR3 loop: CASSWGGGESRVSEAFF. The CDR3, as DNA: TGTGCCAGCAGCTGGGGGGGTGGGGAATCGCGAGTCTCTGAAGCTTTCTTT.

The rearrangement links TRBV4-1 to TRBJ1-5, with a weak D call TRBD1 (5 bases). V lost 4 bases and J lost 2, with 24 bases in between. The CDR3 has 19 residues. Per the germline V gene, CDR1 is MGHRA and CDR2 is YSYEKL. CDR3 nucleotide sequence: TGCGCCAGCAGCCCCGATTCATGGGGGGGTAAGGTTCGCAATCAGCCCCAGCATTTT. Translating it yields CASSPDSWGGKVRNQPQHF.

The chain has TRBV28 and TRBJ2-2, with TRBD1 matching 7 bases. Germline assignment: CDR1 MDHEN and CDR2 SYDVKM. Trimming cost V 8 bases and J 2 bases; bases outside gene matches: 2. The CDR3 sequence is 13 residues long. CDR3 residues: CASSGGNTGELFF. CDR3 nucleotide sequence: TGTGCCAGCTCAGGGGGTAACACCGGGGAGCTGTTTTTT.

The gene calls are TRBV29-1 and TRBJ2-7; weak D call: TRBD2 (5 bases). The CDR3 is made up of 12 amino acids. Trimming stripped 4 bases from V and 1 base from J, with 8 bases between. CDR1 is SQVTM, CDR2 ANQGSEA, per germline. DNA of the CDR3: TGCAGCGTTGCGGGGATGTCCTACGAGCAGTACTTC. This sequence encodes CSVAGMSYEQYF.

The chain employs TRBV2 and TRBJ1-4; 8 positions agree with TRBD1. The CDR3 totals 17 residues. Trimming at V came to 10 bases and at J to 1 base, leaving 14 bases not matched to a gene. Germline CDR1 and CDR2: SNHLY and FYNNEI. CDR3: CATTSGTGGRTNEKLFF. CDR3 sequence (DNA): TGTGCCACCACCTCCGGCACAGGGGGGAGAACTAATGAAAAACTGTTTTTT.

The CDR3 DNA reads TGCGCCAGCAGCTCTCAGGGGGCGCGGAAGGGTGAAGCTTTCTTT. It specifies CASSSQGARKGEAFF. The V call is TRBV5-1, the J call TRBJ1-1, with 8 positions matching TRBD1. The CDR3 length is 15 residues. V shed 3 bases and J 7 bases; nucleotides not matched to a gene: 11. The germline CDR1 and CDR2 sequences are SGHRS and YFSETQ.

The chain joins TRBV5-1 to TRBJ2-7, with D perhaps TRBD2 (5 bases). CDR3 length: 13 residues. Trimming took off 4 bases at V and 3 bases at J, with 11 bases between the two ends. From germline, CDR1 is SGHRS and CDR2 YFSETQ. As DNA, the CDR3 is TGCGCCAGCAGCACCTACGGGGACTACGAGCAGTACTTC. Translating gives CASSTYGDYEQYF. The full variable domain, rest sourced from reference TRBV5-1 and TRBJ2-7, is KAGVTQTPRYLIKTRGQQVTLSCSPISGHRSVSWYQQTPGQGLQFLFEYFSETQRNKGNFPGRFSGRQFSNSRSEMNVSTLELGDSALYLCASSTYGDYEQYFGPGTRLTVT.

The CDR3 DNA sequence: TGTGCCAGCAGCTTAGAAGGTAACATACACAATCAGCCCCAGCATTTT. Translating gives CASSLEGNIHNQPQHF. V usage is TRBV7-7 and J usage is TRBJ1-5; D gene unclear. The V gene's germline CDR1 is SSHAT and CDR2 FNYEAQ (reference sequence). Between the trimmed V and J ends, which lost 1 base and 3 bases, there was a span of 13 bases. The CDR3 totals 16 residues. Full variable domain (remainder filled in from reference TRBV7-7 and TRBJ1-5): GAGVSQSPRYKVTKRGQDVTLRCDPISSHATLYWYQQALGQGPEFLTYFNYEAQPDKSGLPSDRFSAERPEGSISTLTIQRTEQRDSAMYRCASSLEGNIHNQPQHFGDGTRLSIL.

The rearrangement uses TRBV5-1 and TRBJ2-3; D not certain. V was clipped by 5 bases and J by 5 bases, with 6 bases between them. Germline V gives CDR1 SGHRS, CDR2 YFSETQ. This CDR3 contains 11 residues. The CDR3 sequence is CASSSKDTQYF. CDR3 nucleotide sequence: TGCGCCAGCAGTTCAAAAGATACGCAGTATTTT.

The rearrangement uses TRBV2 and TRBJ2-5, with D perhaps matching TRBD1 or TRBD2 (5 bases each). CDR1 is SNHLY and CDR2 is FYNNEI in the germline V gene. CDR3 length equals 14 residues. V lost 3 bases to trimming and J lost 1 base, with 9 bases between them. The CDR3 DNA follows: TGTGCCAGCAGTGATCTTGGGGGCCAAGAGACCCAGTACTTC. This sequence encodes CASSDLGGQETQYF.

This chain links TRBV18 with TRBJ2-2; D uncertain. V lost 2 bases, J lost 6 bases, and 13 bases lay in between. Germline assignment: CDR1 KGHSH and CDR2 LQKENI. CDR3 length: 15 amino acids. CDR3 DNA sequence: TGTGCCAGCTCACCAGCGGCAGCCCTCGCCGGGGAGCTGTTTTTT. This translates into CASSPAAALAGELFF.

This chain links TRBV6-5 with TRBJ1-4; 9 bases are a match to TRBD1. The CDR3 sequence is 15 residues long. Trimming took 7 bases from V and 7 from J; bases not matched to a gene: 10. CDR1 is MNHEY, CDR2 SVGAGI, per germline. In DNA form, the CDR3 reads TGTGCCAGCAACGCTGCGGGACAGGGAGGTGAAAAACTGTTTTTT. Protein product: CASNAAGQGGEKLFF.

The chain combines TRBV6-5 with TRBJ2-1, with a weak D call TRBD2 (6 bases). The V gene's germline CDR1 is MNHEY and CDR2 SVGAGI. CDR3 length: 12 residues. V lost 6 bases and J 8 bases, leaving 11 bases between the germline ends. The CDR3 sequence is CASSRTGDEQFF. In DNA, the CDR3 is TGTGCCAGCAGCCGAACGGGGGATGAGCAGTTCTTC.

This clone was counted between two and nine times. The CDR3 DNA is TGTGCCAGCCATAAGGGTCCCGGCGAGACCCAGTACTTC. It yields the protein CASHKGPGETQYF. The gene calls are TRBV2 and TRBJ2-5, with D hard to call. Between the trimmed V and J ends, which lost 8 bases and 5 bases, there was a span of 15 bases. The CDR3 runs 13 residues. Germline CDR1 reads SNHLY; CDR2 reads FYNNEI.

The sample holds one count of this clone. The CDR3 reads CARPPGTKGGQPQHF. CDR3 coding DNA: TGTGCCAGGCCCCCAGGGACAAAAGGCGGTCAGCCCCAGCATTTT. V usage is TRBV6-1 and J usage is TRBJ1-5; D perhaps matches TRBD1 (6 bases). The CDR3 runs 15 residues. Germline CDR1 MNHNS, CDR2 SASEGT. V lost 9 bases, J lost 6 bases, and 21 bases lay in between.

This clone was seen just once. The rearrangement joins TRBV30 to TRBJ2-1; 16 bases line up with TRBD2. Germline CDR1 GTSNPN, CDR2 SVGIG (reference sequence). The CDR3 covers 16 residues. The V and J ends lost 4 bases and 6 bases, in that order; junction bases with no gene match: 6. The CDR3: CAWNAGLAGGLNEQFF. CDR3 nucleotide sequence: TGTGCCTGGAACGCGGGACTAGCGGGGGGGCTCAATGAGCAGTTCTTC.

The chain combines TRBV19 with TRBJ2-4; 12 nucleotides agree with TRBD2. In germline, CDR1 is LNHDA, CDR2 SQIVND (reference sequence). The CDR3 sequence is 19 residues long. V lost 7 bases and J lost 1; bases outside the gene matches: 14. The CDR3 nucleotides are TGTGCCAGTACCGATATGGCTAGCGGGGGGGCTTTGGCCAAAAACATTCAGTACTTC. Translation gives CASTDMASGGALAKNIQYF.

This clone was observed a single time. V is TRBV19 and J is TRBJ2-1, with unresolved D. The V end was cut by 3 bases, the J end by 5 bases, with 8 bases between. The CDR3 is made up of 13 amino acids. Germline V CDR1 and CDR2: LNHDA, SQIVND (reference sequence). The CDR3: CASSMVANNEQFF. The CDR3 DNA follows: TGTGCCAGTAGTATGGTGGCGAACAATGAGCAGTTCTTC.

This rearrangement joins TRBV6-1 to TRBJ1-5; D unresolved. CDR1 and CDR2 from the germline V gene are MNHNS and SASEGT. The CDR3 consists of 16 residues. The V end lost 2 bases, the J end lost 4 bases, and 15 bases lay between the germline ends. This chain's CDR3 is CASSESIVARNQPQHF. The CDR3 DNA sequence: TGTGCCAGCAGTGAATCGATTGTGGCAAGAAATCAGCCCCAGCATTTT.

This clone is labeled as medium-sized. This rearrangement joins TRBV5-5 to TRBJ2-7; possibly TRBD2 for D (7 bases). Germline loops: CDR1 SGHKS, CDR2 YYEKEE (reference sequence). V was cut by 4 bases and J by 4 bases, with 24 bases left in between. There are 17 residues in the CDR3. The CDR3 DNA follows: TGTGCCAGCAGCCAGGACCCCGTGGGGGGGGCGTCTTACGAGCAGTACTTC. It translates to CASSQDPVGGASYEQYF.